This T cell receptor beta chain is from a study of Graves' ophthalmopathy and Graves' hyperthyroidism. Findings of the study overall: Discriminating ophthalmopathy from stable hyperthyroidism, a 13-signature model attained a sensitivity of about 90% and a specificity of roughly 81%.

Germline V gene data show CDR1 as WNHNN and CDR2 as SYGVQD (reference sequence). This CDR3 comprises 15 residues. The V and J ends lost 8 bases and 6 bases respectively, with 19 bases between them. This clonotype has just a few counts. The antigen remains unidentified. TCR beta CDR3 amplification used RNA transcripts. An opening RT-PCR round employed HTBI primers and preceded a second-round multiplex PCR. From the multiplex PCR reads, TCRdb called clonotypes with MiXCR, one entry per CDR3 protein. The sample lists roughly 500,000 distinct CDR3 sequences; around 15% were seen once. The rearrangement joins TRBV10-1 to TRBJ2-2; D is possibly TRBD2 (7 bases). Sequencing input: blood. This clonotype was obtained from a woman in her 30s with Graves' ophthalmopathy. For the CDR3, the DNA is TGCGCCAGCTCCAAAGGGGGGGGACTGGCCGGGGAGCTGTTTTTT. Amino acid sequence: CASSKGGGLAGELFF.